Included here is one T cell receptor (beta chain) sequence, with context. TCRdb keeps only in-frame clones here, not all; method: immunoSEQ multiplex PCR. The data contain about 89,000 clones, around 93% of them seen just once; the ten biggest clones take up about 2.5%. This sample is part of a study of blood T cell repertoires in COVID-19. The sequenced sample consisted of peripheral blood. The source of this sequence is a human donor with active COVID-19. The donor label of this sample is uncertain.

Here the CDR3 DNA reads TGCGCCAGCAGCCAAGGACAGGGGGGTACCTACAATGAGCAGTTCTTC. Amino acid sequence: CASSQGQGGTYNEQFF. J is TRBJ2-1 and V is TRBV4-1; 9 nucleotides line up with TRBD1. The germline CDR1 and CDR2 sequences are MGHRA and YSYEKL. The CDR3 has 16 residues. V was clipped by 1 base and J by 2 bases; unmatched bases: 3.